Shown below are 8 T cell receptor beta chains from a single sample sequenced in a study of PD-L1 blockade in urothelial cancer (dated by TCRdb to about 2017). Receptors were amplified or captured by the immunoSEQ multiplex PCR assay. TCRdb retrieved this table from immuneACCESS and kept in-frame rearrangements only. Not all clones are present; in checked studies, unresolved V genes account for under half, and no reason is known for the remainder. The table for this sample lists roughly 24,000 clones; 70% to 90% of them were counted only once. Approximately 33% of the sample rests with the top ten. This specimen was PBMCs, taken around atezolizumab (anti-PD-L1) treatment. These receptors all come from a man between 60 and 75 years old with urothelial cancer.

The V gene is TRBV6-5, the J gene TRBJ2-7, with TRBD1 matching 8 bases. The CDR3 is 15 amino acids. After removal of 2 bases from V and 3 bases from J, the junction contained 6 bases not matched to a gene. Germline assignment: CDR1 MNHEY and CDR2 SVGAGI. CDR3 in amino acids: CASSYAGTGVYEQYF. The CDR3 nucleotides read TGTGCCAGCAGTTACGCCGGGACAGGAGTCTACGAGCAGTACTTC.

The chain combines TRBV9 with TRBJ1-3; TRBD1 agrees at 9 bases. J was trimmed by 3 bases and V by 0 bases; bases with no gene match: 10. This CDR3 comprises 18 residues. Germline assignment: CDR1 SGDLS and CDR2 YYNGEE. CDR3 nucleotide sequence: TGTGCCAGCAGCGTAGGTGGGGGACAGGGAAGGATTGGAAACACCATATATTTT. Translating gives CASSVGGGQGRIGNTIYF.

The chain employs TRBV5-1 and TRBJ2-7; 9 bases map to TRBD1. Germline CDR1 and CDR2: SGHRS and YFSETQ. The CDR3 has 14 residues. V lost 5 bases, J lost 9 bases, and 12 bases stayed unmatched. The CDR3 reads CASRFGDRADRQYF. CDR3 nucleotides: TGCGCCAGCAGATTTGGGGACAGGGCTGATCGGCAGTACTTC.

The chain links TRBV27 to TRBJ2-7; 8 bases align to TRBD2. Looked up from germline, CDR1 is MNHEY and CDR2 is SMNVEV (reference sequence). The CDR3 is 15 amino acids. J lost 1 base, V lost 1 base, and 3 bases had no gene match. CDR3 DNA: TGTGCCAGCAGTTTATTAGCGGGGTCTTCCTACGAGCAGTACTTC. Translation: CASSLLAGSSYEQYF.

The chain is built from TRBV6-5 and TRBJ2-3; D not resolved. Germline V gives CDR1 MNHEY, CDR2 SVGAGI. Trimming took 6 bases from V and 2 from J, leaving 12 bases between them. The CDR3 contains 14 residues. CDR3 DNA sequence: TGTGCCAGCAGGGCACCGGGTTCCACAGATACGCAGTATTTT. Its protein is CASRAPGSTDTQYF.

This clone was picked up one time. V gene TRBV7-2 combines with J gene TRBJ2-1; TRBD2 matches 10 bases. The length of the CDR3 is 16 residues. V was clipped by 5 bases and J by 2 bases; unmatched bases: 6. The germline V gene encodes CDR1 SGHTA and CDR2 FQGNSA. The chain's CDR3 is CASSLQSGGAYNEQFF. In DNA, the CDR3 is TGTGCCAGCAGCCTACAAAGCGGGGGGGCCTACAATGAGCAGTTCTTC.

The chain links TRBV5-1 to TRBJ2-3, with 13 bases matching TRBD2. CDR1 is SGHRS and CDR2 is YFSETQ in the germline V gene. Trimming cost V 3 bases and J 2 bases; bases outside gene matches: 6. This CDR3 spans 17 amino acids. The CDR3 bases are TGCGCCAGCAGCTGGGGACTAGCGGGACTATCCACAGATACGCAGTATTTT. Its protein product is CASSWGLAGLSTDTQYF.

This chain links TRBV29-1 with TRBJ1-2; 11 bases match TRBD1. The CDR3 has 16 residues. V dropped 4 bases and J dropped 0; count of bases not matched to a gene: 7. CDR1 is SQVTM, CDR2 ANQGSEA, per germline. This chain's CDR3 is CSVAEGQGGANYGYTF. The CDR3 nucleotides are TGCAGCGTTGCTGAGGGACAGGGGGGAGCTAACTATGGCTACACCTTC.